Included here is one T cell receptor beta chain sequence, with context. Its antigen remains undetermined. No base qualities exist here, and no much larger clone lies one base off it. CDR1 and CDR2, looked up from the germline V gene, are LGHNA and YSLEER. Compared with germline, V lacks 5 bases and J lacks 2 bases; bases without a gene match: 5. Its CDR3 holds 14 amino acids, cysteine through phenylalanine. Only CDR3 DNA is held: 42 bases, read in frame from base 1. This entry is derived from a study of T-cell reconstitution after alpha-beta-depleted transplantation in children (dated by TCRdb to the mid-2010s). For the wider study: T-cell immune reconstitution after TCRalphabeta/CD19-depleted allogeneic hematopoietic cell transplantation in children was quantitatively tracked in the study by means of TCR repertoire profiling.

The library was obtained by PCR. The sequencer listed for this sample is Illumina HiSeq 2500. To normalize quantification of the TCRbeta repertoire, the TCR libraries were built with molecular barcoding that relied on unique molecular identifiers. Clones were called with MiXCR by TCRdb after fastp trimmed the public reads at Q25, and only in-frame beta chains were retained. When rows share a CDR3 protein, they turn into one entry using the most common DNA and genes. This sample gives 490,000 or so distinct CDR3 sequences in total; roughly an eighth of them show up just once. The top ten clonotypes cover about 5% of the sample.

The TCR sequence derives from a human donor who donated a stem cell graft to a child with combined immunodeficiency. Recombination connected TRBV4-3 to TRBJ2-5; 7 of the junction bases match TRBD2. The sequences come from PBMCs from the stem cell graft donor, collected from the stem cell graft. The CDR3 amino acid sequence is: CASSKRLAQETQYF. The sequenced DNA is TGCGCCAGCAGCAAACGACTAGCTCAAGAGACCCAGTACTTC.